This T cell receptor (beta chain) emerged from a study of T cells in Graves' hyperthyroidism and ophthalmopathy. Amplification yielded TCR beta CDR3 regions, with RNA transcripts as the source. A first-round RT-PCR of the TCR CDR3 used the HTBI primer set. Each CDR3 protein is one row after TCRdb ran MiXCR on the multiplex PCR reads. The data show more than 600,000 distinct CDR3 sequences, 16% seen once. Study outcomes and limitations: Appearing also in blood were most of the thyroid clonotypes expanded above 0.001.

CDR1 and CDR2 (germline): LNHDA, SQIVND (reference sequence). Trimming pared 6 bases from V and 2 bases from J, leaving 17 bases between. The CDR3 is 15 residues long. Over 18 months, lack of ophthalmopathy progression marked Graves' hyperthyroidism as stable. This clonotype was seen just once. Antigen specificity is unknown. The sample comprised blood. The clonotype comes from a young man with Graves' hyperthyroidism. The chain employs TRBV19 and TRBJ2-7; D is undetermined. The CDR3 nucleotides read TGTGCCAGTAGCATCCCCGGCCATACCACCTACGAGCAGTACTTC. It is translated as CASSIPGHTTYEQYF.